This TCR beta chain stems from a study of T cells in Graves' hyperthyroidism and ophthalmopathy. Study results and limitations: Most thyroid clonotypes with frequency above 0.001 were detected in blood. Ophthalmopathy got predicted by the model a median approximately 6 months before its onset.

In the case of this clonotype: Its antigen is still unknown.

TCR beta CDR3 regions were amplified from RNA. The TCR CDR3 was amplified in a first-round RT-PCR using the HTBI primer set. Using its own MiXCR run on the multiplex PCR reads, TCRdb lists one record per CDR3 protein. The table lists about 540,000 distinct CDR3 sequences, around 46% of them singletons. The receptor's source is a woman younger than 30 with Graves' hyperthyroidism. The sequencing input was peripheral blood or thyroid tissue (not recorded which).

CDR3 DNA sequence: TGCAGCGCTAGACAGGGACCCTTGGCTAGCAATCAGCCCCAGCATTTT. Its translation is CSARQGPLASNQPQHF. This rearrangement joins TRBV29-1 to TRBJ1-5; TRBD1 matches 7 bases. Germline CDR1 reads SQVTM; CDR2 reads ANQGSEA. J lost 0 bases, V lost 7 bases, and 12 bases had no gene match. The CDR3 spans 16 residues. Full variable domain (remainder filled in from reference TRBV29-1 and TRBJ1-5): SAVISQKPSRDICQRGTSLTIQCQVDSQVTMMFWYRQQPGQSLTLIATANQGSEATYESGFVIDKFPISRPNLTFSTLTVSNMSPEDSSIYLCSARQGPLASNQPQHFGDGTRLSIL.